The present T cell receptor (beta chain) was sequenced within a study of blood T cell repertoires in COVID-19 (dated by TCRdb to 2018 to 2021). At the level of the whole study: Samples from collaborators originated in the United States, Italy and Spain and spanned both the acute and convalescent phases of COVID-19. The repertoires were released in a freely available public database intended as a resource for research on the immune response to SARS-CoV-2. Samples came from the ongoing ImmuneRACE study (first 160 participants) plus 1,254 subjects from 6 global collaborators. A de-identified subject ID, COVID-19 status, age in years and sex were almost always included in the sample metadata. The dataset comprised deeply sampled blood TCRbeta repertoires from subjects exposed to, actively infected with, or recovered from COVID-19. The material from the prospective study consisted of cDNA or gDNA derived from T cells, B-cell-depleted T cells, or PBMCs. HLA class I and class II types, where available, came from metadata supplied by the sample provider rather than from assay-based typing. Overall study outcomes, separate from this receptor: The amount of clinical and demographic metadata varied by source and participant and was provided uncurated.

Sequences LNHDA (CDR1) and SQIVND (CDR2) are obtained from the germline V gene (reference sequence). V sheds 6 bases and J sheds 1 base, leaving 21 bases between their ends. The CDR3, cysteine through phenylalanine, is 17 amino acids long. Only the CDR3 part of the read is kept: 51 bases, read in frame from the first base. In the prospective study, participants were about 18 to 95 years old, resided in about two dozen geographic areas of the United States, and were enrolled through a virtual design. In the prospective study, cohorts were assigned on the basis of participant-reported clinical history obtained from a screening survey and a study questionnaire. A participant counted as exposed if, within 2 weeks of entering the study, that participant had been in contact with someone who had a PCR-confirmed or clinician-diagnosed COVID-19 case. In the prospective study, whole blood, serum and a nasopharyngeal or oropharyngeal swab were collected from each participant by mobile phlebotomists. Participants in the prospective study had the option to provide additional blood draws and questionnaires over an approximately 2-month period. Blood samples from the prospective study were shipped frozen or at room temperature prior to DNA extraction.

Worth noting for this clone: Which antigen it targets is not known. No base qualities exist here, and no much larger clone lies one base off it.

TCRbeta CDR3 regions were amplified from genomic DNA using the immunoSEQ Assay, a bias-controlled multiplex PCR. The source study handled its data this way. Nucleated cell counts per sample were estimated from amplification of reference gene primers within the assay. To quantify the absolute abundance of each unique TCRbeta CDR3 rearrangement, sequence reads were collapsed and filtered. For each sample, productive Simpson clonality was calculated as the square root of Simpson's diversity index across productive rearrangements. The immuneACCESS repertoire file appears here via TCRdb, limited to in-frame rearrangements. These files lack a portion of the clones; in checked studies, under half of the deficit traces to unresolved V genes, and the cause of the others is not known. From that table come the V and J calls and clone size; the DNA was used to work out D and trimming. The sample table records over 200,000 clones; around 90% of these occur just once. The ten largest clonotypes hold roughly 3.7% of the sample.

The chain is made from TRBV19 and TRBJ1-1; a tentative D match to TRBD1 spans 5 bases. The sample taken for sequencing was PBMCs or T cells enriched from blood (not recorded which). The sequence came from a woman aged 30 to 39 who had been exposed to COVID-19. The encoded CDR3 is CASRTGEGLSRNTEAFF. The DNA sequence follows: TGTGCCAGTAGAACCGGGGAGGGACTGAGTAGGAACACTGAAGCTTTCTTT.